The clone carrying this T cell receptor (beta chain) occurred many times. The antigen remains undetermined. CDR3 length: 17 amino acids. Germline CDR1 is SGHVS and CDR2 is FNYEAQ. Deletions cut 1 base from V and 2 bases from J, with 14 bases between. TCRdb reprocessed the RACE reads via MiXCR and lists one record per CDR3 protein. Of 370,000 or so distinct CDR3 sequences in the sample, roughly 4.8% were seen once. This entry comes from a study of human T cells and chemical hapten exposure. General study results and limits: Having alopecia, the donors may differ immunologically from healthy people. Unchanged with DPC sensitization were TCRs above 1 in 1000 frequency. Controls formed significantly fewer large CDR3 similarity clusters than expanded TCRs did.

Regarding time point: patch test 1, 2 weeks after DPC sensitization. Treatment noted: therapeutic diphenylcyclopropenone sensitization with weekly scalp DPC. Researchers sampled blood before each patch test went on. The receptor comes from a woman in her 50s with alopecia areata. Some clones in this sample may be carry-over from other donors' samples. The V call is TRBV7-6, the J call TRBJ1-4; D remains ambiguous. Sequencing used whole blood, obtained in connection with sensitization to the hapten diphenylcyclopropenone (DPC). CDR3 nucleotide sequence: TGTGCCAGCAGCTTAGGGCCGCCCTCTACGACTAATGAAAAACTGTTTTTT. Its translation: CASSLGPPSTTNEKLFF.